This T cell receptor (beta chain) was found in a study of T cell responses to AZD1222 COVID-19 vaccine. Profiled with immunoSEQ multiplex PCR; TCRdb holds only in-frame clones, not every one. The sample consists of 130,000 to 150,000 clones, under 95% of them appearing once. This CDR3 has 12 residues. V was pared by 1 base and J by 9 bases, with 7 bases between. CDR1 is MNHNS, CDR2 SASEGT, per germline. Here the sequenced sample was peripheral blood, taken on day 0 of AZD1222 vaccination. This TCR derives from an adult in good health. This chain connects TRBV6-1 to TRBJ2-1, with D perhaps matching TRBD2 (6 bases). CDR3 protein: CASSEGGGEQFF. DNA for the CDR3: TGTGCCAGCAGTGAAGGGGGAGGTGAGCAGTTCTTC.